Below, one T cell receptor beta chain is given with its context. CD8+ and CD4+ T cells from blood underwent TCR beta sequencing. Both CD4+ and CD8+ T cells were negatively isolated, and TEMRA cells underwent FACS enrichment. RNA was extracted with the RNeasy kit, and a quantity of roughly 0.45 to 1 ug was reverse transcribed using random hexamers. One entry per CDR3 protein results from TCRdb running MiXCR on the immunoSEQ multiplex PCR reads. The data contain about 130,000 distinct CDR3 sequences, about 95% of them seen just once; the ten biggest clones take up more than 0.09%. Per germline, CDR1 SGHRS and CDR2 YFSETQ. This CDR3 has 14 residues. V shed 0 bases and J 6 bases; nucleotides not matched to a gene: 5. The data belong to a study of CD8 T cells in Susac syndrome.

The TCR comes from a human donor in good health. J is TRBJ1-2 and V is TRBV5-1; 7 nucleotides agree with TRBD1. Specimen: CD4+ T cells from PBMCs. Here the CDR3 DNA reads TGCGCCAGCAGCTTGGAGGGGGCATTGGATGGCTACACCTTC. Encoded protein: CASSLEGALDGYTF.